Described below is a single T cell receptor beta chain sequence and its context. Other DNA sequences in this specimen translate into the identical CDR3. The entry originates in a study of cytomegalovirus exposure and HLA in healthy donors. Per the germline V gene, CDR1 is MDHEN and CDR2 is SYDVKM. The ends lost 5 bases at V and 5 bases at J; junction bases unmatched: 5. The CDR3 covers 13 residues. Amplification used 60 Vbeta primers and 13 Jbeta primers. Assay used: immunoSEQ multiplex PCR; TCRdb lists only in-frame clones, some missing. The table includes tens of thousands of clones, 70% to 80% detected once.

This chain connects TRBV28 to TRBJ1-2; 7 bases fit TRBD1. What was sequenced was PBMCs. The receptor's source is a woman in her fifties or sixties in good health and CMV-seropositive. The DNA for the CDR3 is TGTGCCAGCAGTCCCGGGACAGATTATGGCTACACCTTC. Its protein is CASSPGTDYGYTF.